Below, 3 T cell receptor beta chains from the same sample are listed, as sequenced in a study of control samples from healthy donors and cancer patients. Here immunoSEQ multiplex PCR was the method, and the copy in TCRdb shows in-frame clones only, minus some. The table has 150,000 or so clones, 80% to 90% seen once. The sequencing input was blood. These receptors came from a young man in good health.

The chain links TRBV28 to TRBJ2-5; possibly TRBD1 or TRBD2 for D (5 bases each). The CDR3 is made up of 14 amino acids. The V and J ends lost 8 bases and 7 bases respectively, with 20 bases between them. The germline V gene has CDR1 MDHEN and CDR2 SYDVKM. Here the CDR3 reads CASGDLLALGTQYF. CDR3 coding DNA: TGTGCCAGCGGGGACCTCTTGGCCCTGGGGACCCAGTACTTC.

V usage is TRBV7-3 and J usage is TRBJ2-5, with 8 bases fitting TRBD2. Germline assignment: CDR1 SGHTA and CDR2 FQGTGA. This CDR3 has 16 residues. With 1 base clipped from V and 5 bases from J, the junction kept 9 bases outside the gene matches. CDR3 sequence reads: CASSLNPGGLGETQYF. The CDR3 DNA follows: TGTGCCAGCAGCTTAAATCCGGGAGGGCTAGGGGAGACCCAGTACTTC.

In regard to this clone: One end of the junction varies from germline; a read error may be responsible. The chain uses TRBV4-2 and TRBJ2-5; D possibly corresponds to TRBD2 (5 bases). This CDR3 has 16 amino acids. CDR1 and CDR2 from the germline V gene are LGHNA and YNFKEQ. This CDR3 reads CASSQEERSDREIQYF. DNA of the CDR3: TGTGCCAGCAGCCAAGAGGAGCGGTCCGACCGAGAGATCCAGTACTTC.